This entry concerns a single TCR beta chain. This specimen comes from a study of blood T cell repertoires in COVID-19. Germline CDR1 SGHRS, CDR2 YFSETQ. V lost 0 bases and J 6 bases, leaving 12 bases between the germline ends. This CDR3 has 15 residues. Sequenced by immunoSEQ multiplex PCR; TCRdb stores in-frame clones only, minus some. The sample consists of about 350,000 clones, under 95% of them appearing once. The clonotype comes from a woman between 18 and 29 years old who had recovered from COVID-19. The chain is built from TRBV5-1 and TRBJ1-4; tentative D call: TRBD1 (6 bases). The material sequenced was peripheral blood. Here the CDR3 reads CASSLGQAADEKLFF. DNA for the CDR3: TGCGCCAGCAGCTTGGGACAGGCGGCCGATGAAAAACTGTTTTTT.